The subject of this entry is one T cell receptor beta chain. Its target is unknown. The germline V gene has CDR1 SGHRS and CDR2 YFSETQ. V gave up 0 bases and J gave up 0 bases, with 15 bases separating them. This CDR3 contains 18 residues. The data were obtained in a study of T-cell memory formation after mild COVID-19. Study-wide results and caveats: Contracting clones from day 15 to 85 had balanced CD4/CD8; later expanders favoured CD4+.

A single record per CDR3 protein comes from TCRdb applying MiXCR to the 5' RACE reads. The sample has approximately 580,000 distinct CDR3 sequences; around 21% are singletons. The receptor's source is an adult woman who had mild COVID-19 (a few samples of this study predate the infection). Cell type and time point are not known. Sequenced: PBMCs or a T cell subset sorted from them (not recorded which). This chain uses TRBV5-1 with TRBJ1-4; D remains unclear. CDR3: CASSLEFSVSATNEKLFF. The CDR3 nucleotides read TGCGCCAGCAGCTTGGAATTTTCAGTCTCTGCAACTAATGAAAAACTGTTTTTT.